Each of the 16 T cell receptor beta chains below was sequenced from the same sample in a study of blood T cell repertoires in COVID-19. Produced via immunoSEQ multiplex PCR; TCRdb's table is partial and in-frame only. Here the sample spans more than 200,000 clones, approximately 86% being singletons. The sample consisted of peripheral blood. The source of these receptors is a woman older than 75 with active or convalescent COVID-19.

This clone has just one count. The chain couples TRBV7-4 to TRBJ1-5; tentative D call: TRBD1 (6 bases). CDR3 length: 21 amino acids. Trimming removed 2 bases at V and 0 bases at J, with 26 bases between. CDR1 is SGHVT, CDR2 SQSDAQ, per germline. CDR3 DNA sequence: TGTGCCAGCAGCTTACCCTATAGGCAGGGGATCCCATCTTATAGCAATCAGCCCCAGCATTTT. Protein product: CASSLPYRQGIPSYSNQPQHF.

The rearrangement links TRBV27 to TRBJ2-1, with a tentative D call TRBD1 (6 bases). CDR3 length: 16 amino acids. Germline V gene lookup returns CDR1 MNHEY and CDR2 SMNVEV (reference sequence). Trimming took off 1 base at V and 3 bases at J, with 13 bases between the two ends. The CDR3 coding sequence is TGTGCCAGCAGTTTATTAAACGGACAGCTCTACAATGAGCAGTTCTTC. Its translation: CASSLLNGQLYNEQFF.

V usage is TRBV3-1 (or the pseudogene TRBV3-2) and J usage is TRBJ1-5; 7 nucleotides match TRBD1. J lost 11 bases, V lost 4 bases, and 11 bases had no gene match. The CDR3 extends over 14 amino acids. The germline V gene encodes CDR1 LGHDT and CDR2 YNNKEL (reference sequence). CDR3 in DNA: TGTGCCAGCAGCCGTACAGGGGCGGATCGGACCCAGCATTTT. The encoded protein is CASSRTGADRTQHF.

V usage is TRBV30 and J usage is TRBJ2-1; possibly TRBD1 for D (7 bases). Germline loops: CDR1 GTSNPN, CDR2 SVGIG (reference sequence). The CDR3 loop spans 16 amino acids. Deletions cut 3 bases from V and 1 base from J, with 16 bases between. Here the CDR3 DNA reads TGTGCCTGGAGCCCGAAGGGGGCGGGATCCTACAATGAGCAGTTCTTC. It yields the protein CAWSPKGAGSYNEQFF. The variable domain in full, completed from reference TRBV30 and TRBJ2-1, reads SQTIHQWPATLVQPVGSPLSLECTVEGTSNPNLYWYRQAAGRGLQLLFYSVGIGQISSEVPQNLSASRPQDRQFILSSKKLLLSDSGFYLCAWSPKGAGSYNEQFFGPGTRLTVL.

V and J are TRBV13 and TRBJ1-3, with no clear D. Germline V gene lookup returns CDR1 PRHDT and CDR2 FYEKMQ (reference sequence). The CDR3 sequence is 16 residues long. Trimming stripped 0 bases from V and 1 base from J, with 10 bases between. CDR3 sequence: CASSLGQASSGNTIYF. The CDR3 bases are TGTGCCAGCAGCTTAGGCCAAGCGTCTTCTGGAAACACCATATATTTT.

V gene TRBV19 combines with J gene TRBJ2-1; 8 bases are a match to TRBD2. V trimming: 5 bases; J trimming: 10 bases; junction bases outside the gene matches: 10. The CDR3 consists of 14 residues. Germline CDR1 reads LNHDA; CDR2 reads SQIVND (reference sequence). This chain's CDR3 is CASSGLTGGEEQFF. In DNA form, the CDR3 reads TGTGCCAGTAGTGGATTGACCGGGGGGGAAGAGCAGTTCTTC.

The chain joins TRBV5-1 to TRBJ2-1; D may be TRBD1 (6 bases). CDR1 and CDR2 from the germline V gene are SGHRS and YFSETQ. The CDR3 loop spans 15 amino acids. Trimming shortened V by 0 bases and J by 5 bases, and 12 bases separated the two germline ends. The CDR3: CASSLVGDTNNEQFF. CDR3 DNA: TGCGCCAGCAGCTTGGTAGGGGACACCAACAATGAGCAGTTCTTC.

This clone was seen once. The chain employs TRBV7-9 and TRBJ2-5, with TRBD2 matching over 11 bases. Trimming removed 4 bases from V and 8 bases from J; junction bases left unmatched: 6. CDR3 size: 14 residues. Germline V CDR1 and CDR2: SEHNR, FQNEAQ (reference sequence). The CDR3 protein is CASSSPGTSGTQYF. The CDR3 nucleotides are TGTGCCAGCAGCTCGCCCGGGACTAGCGGAACCCAGTACTTC.

The rearrangement joins TRBV29-1 to TRBJ1-5; unclear D gene. Trimming cost V 0 bases and J 3 bases, with 6 bases left between them. The CDR3 is 13 residues long. CDR1 and CDR2 (germline): SQVTM, ANQGSEA. The CDR3 coding sequence is TGCAGCGTTGAAGAACATGACAATCAGCCCCAGCATTTT. It is translated as CSVEEHDNQPQHF.

The CDR3 coding sequence is TGTGCCAGTAGTCCGGACCCCGGGGGGAATGAAAAACTGTTTTTT. Translating it yields CASSPDPGGNEKLFF. This chain connects TRBV19 to TRBJ1-4, with D perhaps matching TRBD1 (5 bases). Germline V CDR1 and CDR2: LNHDA, SQIVND (reference sequence). The V end lost 5 bases, the J end lost 5 bases, and 15 bases lay between the germline ends. The CDR3 runs 15 residues.

The DNA for the CDR3 is TGTGCCAGCAGCTTAGGGGCAGGGGTGGCCTATGGCTACACCTTC. Protein product: CASSLGAGVAYGYTF. The chain employs TRBV7-2 and TRBJ1-2, with TRBD1 as a possible D gene (6 bases). CDR1 is SGHTA and CDR2 is FQGNSA in the germline V gene. The CDR3 spans 15 residues. Trimming removed 1 base at V and 4 bases at J, with 13 bases between.

V usage is TRBV10-3 and J usage is TRBJ1-2; 10 bases are shared with TRBD1. Germline V gene lookup returns CDR1 ENHRY and CDR2 SYGVKD. This CDR3 is built from 14 residues. V was pared by 6 bases and J by 2 bases, with 3 bases of the junction left unmatched. The CDR3 loop reads CAIREGQGNYGYTF. The CDR3 DNA reads as TGTGCCATCAGGGAGGGACAGGGGAACTATGGCTACACCTTC.

The chain joins TRBV5-6 to TRBJ2-5; D remains unclear. The CDR3 spans 14 residues. Germline CDR1 and CDR2: SGHDT and YYEEEE. The V gene lost 3 bases and the J gene lost 1 base, with 10 bases spanning the gap. CDR3 nucleotides: TGTGCCAGCAGCTATTACTCCTTCCAAGAGACCCAGTACTTC. Protein: CASSYYSFQETQYF.

CDR3 sequence: CASRPGRPGDEQFF. The DNA of the CDR3 is TGCGCCAGCAGACCGGGACGGCCAGGGGATGAGCAGTTCTTC. The chain employs TRBV10-2 and TRBJ2-1; D perhaps matches TRBD1 (6 bases). CDR1 WSHSY and CDR2 SAAADI come from the germline V gene. CDR3 length equals 14 residues. V shed 6 bases and J shed 8 bases, with 17 bases lying between them.

The chain recombines TRBV19 with TRBJ2-1; D call uncertain. Trimming pared 0 bases from V and 0 bases from J, leaving 9 bases between. CDR1 LNHDA and CDR2 SQIVND come from the germline V gene (reference sequence). The CDR3 is 16 residues long. This chain's CDR3 is CASSIDHTSSYNEQFF. CDR3 DNA sequence: TGTGCCAGTAGTATAGATCATACGAGCTCCTACAATGAGCAGTTCTTC.

This chain links TRBV28 with TRBJ2-2; TRBD2 might be the D (6 bases). Germline lookup yields CDR1 MDHEN and CDR2 SYDVKM. Trimming took off 4 bases at V and 3 bases at J, with 15 bases between the two ends. The CDR3 has 16 amino acids. CDR3 amino acids: CASSSIRDLDTGELFF. The CDR3 DNA sequence: TGTGCCAGCAGTTCTATCCGGGACTTAGACACCGGGGAGCTGTTTTTT. Complete variable domain (other parts from reference TRBV28 and TRBJ2-2): DVKVTQSSRYLVKRTGEKVFLECVQDMDHENMFWYRQDPGLGLRLIYFSYDVKMKEKGDIPEGYSVSREKKERFSLILESASTNQTSMYLCASSSIRDLDTGELFFGEGSRLTVL.